The 22 T cell receptor beta chains listed next were all sequenced from one sample in a study of OX40 agonist ivuxolimab in advanced cancers. Here immunoSEQ multiplex PCR was the method, and the copy in TCRdb shows in-frame clones only, minus some. The sample lists about 55,000 clones; approximately 83% were seen once. The sample consisted of CD4+ or CD8+ T cells sorted from blood, taken in a trial of the OX40 agonist ivuxolimab. The receptors shown here come from an adult with an advanced solid tumor such as melanoma, head and neck, liver or kidney cancer.

The chain combines TRBV5-4 with TRBJ1-3; D possibly corresponds to TRBD1 (5 bases). The CDR3 runs 14 residues. Trimming cost V 1 base and J 8 bases, with 13 bases left between them. CDR1 SGHNT and CDR2 YYREEE come from the germline V gene (reference sequence). CDR3 sequence: CASSLSGTLHTIYF. The CDR3 coding sequence is TGTGCCAGCAGCTTGTCCGGGACTCTCCACACCATATATTTT.

Turning to this clone: Different DNA sequences within this sample yield the same CDR3. CDR3 bases: TGTGCCAGCAGTTACTCCGAGGGAAACTATGGCTACACCTTC. Amino acids: CASSYSEGNYGYTF. This sequence joins TRBV6-5 and TRBJ1-2, with D unclear. The germline V and J ends were trimmed by 0 bases and 2 bases, with 7 bases remaining between them. The CDR3 totals 14 residues. In germline, CDR1 is MNHEY, CDR2 SVGAGI.

V usage is TRBV9 and J usage is TRBJ2-7, with no clear D. Trimming took off 0 bases at V and 6 bases at J, with 13 bases between the two ends. CDR3 length: 14 amino acids. Germline V lookup: CDR1 SGDLS, CDR2 YYNGEE. CDR3 protein: CASSVDLSGSEQYF. CDR3 nucleotide sequence: TGTGCCAGCAGCGTAGACCTCTCTGGGTCCGAGCAGTACTTC.

The V call is TRBV5-4, the J call TRBJ1-1; TRBD1 is a possible D gene (5 bases). Looked up from germline, CDR1 is SGHNT and CDR2 is YYREEE (reference sequence). Trimming left V 4 bases short and J 0 bases short, with 10 bases between. CDR3 length equals 14 residues. For the CDR3, the DNA is TGTGCCAGCAGCCGGGACCGAGTGAACACTGAAGCTTTCTTT. Encoded protein: CASSRDRVNTEAFF.

CDR3 protein: CASSAPGQGAHQPQHF. The CDR3 region has the DNA TGTGCCAGCAGCGCGCCCGGACAGGGCGCCCATCAGCCCCAGCATTTT. The rearrangement uses TRBV7-8 and TRBJ1-5, with 8 bases matching TRBD1. CDR1 SGHVS and CDR2 FQNEAQ come from the germline V gene. There are 16 residues in the CDR3. V lost 5 bases to trimming and J lost 5 bases; unmatched junction nucleotides: 11.

The rearrangement joins TRBV6-6 to TRBJ2-1; D is perhaps TRBD2 (7 bases). Germline V gene sequence: CDR1 MNHNY, CDR2 SVGAGI (reference sequence). V was trimmed by 10 bases and J by 5 bases, leaving 12 bases between them. There are 12 residues in the CDR3. The CDR3 reads CAIAGAHNEQFF. The CDR3 DNA follows: TGTGCCATCGCGGGGGCACACAATGAGCAGTTCTTC.

By share, this clone ranks as medium-sized (0.01 to 0.1%). The chain recombines TRBV7-8 with TRBJ2-3; possible D gene TRBD2, 5 bases. Per germline, CDR1 SGHVS and CDR2 FQNEAQ. The V and J ends lost 4 bases and 8 bases respectively, with 10 bases between them. The CDR3 spans 12 residues. The DNA of the CDR3 is TGTGCCAGCAGCTGGGAGCTCGTTACGCAGTATTTT. It is translated as CASSWELVTQYF. The entire variable domain, with the rest obtained from reference TRBV7-8 and TRBJ2-3, is as follows: GAGVSQSPRYKVAKRGQDVALRCDPISGHVSLFWYQQALGQGPEFLTYFQNEAQLDKSGLPSDRFFAERPEGSVSTLKIQRTQQEDSAVYLCASSWELVTQYFGPGTRLTVL.

The J gene is TRBJ2-7, the V gene TRBV5-1, with no clear D. V was cut by 4 bases and J by 4 bases, with 9 bases left in between. The CDR3 covers 12 residues. Germline V gene lookup returns CDR1 SGHRS and CDR2 YFSETQ. The CDR3 region is CASSRTVYEQYF. The CDR3 DNA is TGCGCCAGCAGCCGCACAGTGTACGAGCAGTACTTC.

V gene TRBV7-8 combines with J gene TRBJ2-7; no reliable D call. V lost 5 bases and J 1 base, leaving 12 bases between the germline ends. The CDR3 is made up of 14 amino acids. Germline CDR1 and CDR2: SGHVS and FQNEAQ. The CDR3 reads CASSPREISYEQYF. CDR3 coding DNA: TGTGCCAGCAGCCCCCGAGAGATTTCCTACGAGCAGTACTTC.

Concerning this clone: The sample carries other DNA sequences with the same CDR3. The J gene is TRBJ2-5, the V gene TRBV9; the D call may be TRBD1 or TRBD2 (5 bases each). V lost 0 bases and J lost 0, with 9 bases in between. This CDR3 spans 15 amino acids. CDR1 is SGDLS and CDR2 is YYNGEE in the germline V gene. The DNA of the CDR3 is TGTGCCAGCAGCGTAGAGGGACGATACCAAGAGACCCAGTACTTC. Translating it yields CASSVEGRYQETQYF.

This clone appeared a single time. The rearrangement links TRBV7-9 to TRBJ2-7, with D perhaps assigned TRBD1 or TRBD2 (5 bases each). The V gene lost 1 base and the J gene lost 4 bases, with 11 bases spanning the gap. The CDR3 extends over 14 amino acids. Germline lookup yields CDR1 SEHNR and CDR2 FQNEAQ (reference sequence). CDR3 in amino acids: CASSLGSGAYEQYF. CDR3 DNA: TGTGCCAGCAGCTTAGGTTCCGGGGCGTACGAGCAGTACTTC.

The chain joins TRBV28 to TRBJ1-2; 7 nucleotides line up with TRBD1. The ends lost 2 bases at V and 6 bases at J; junction bases unmatched: 6. Germline V gene data show CDR1 as MDHEN and CDR2 as SYDVKM. This CDR3 comprises 14 residues. CDR3 DNA: TGTGCCAGCAGTTTAGCCGCGACAGGGCATGGCTACACCTTC. Translating it yields CASSLAATGHGYTF.

As DNA, the CDR3 is TGTGCCAGCAGCGTAGACACAGTATGGAACACTGAAGCTTTCTTT. Translating it yields CASSVDTVWNTEAFF. The chain uses TRBV9 and TRBJ1-1, with no clear D. The CDR3 is 15 residues long. Trimming cost V 0 bases and J 1 base, with 10 bases left between them. The germline V gene encodes CDR1 SGDLS and CDR2 YYNGEE.

This chain links TRBV5-4 with TRBJ1-1; no definite D call. V lost 0 bases and J lost 0, with 9 bases in between. Germline-derived CDR1 and CDR2 are SGHNT and YYREEE (reference sequence). The CDR3 extends over 15 amino acids. Here the CDR3 DNA reads TGTGCCAGCAGCTTGGAGGTCGGTTTGAACACTGAAGCTTTCTTT. As protein: CASSLEVGLNTEAFF.

This clone showed up just once. The chain has TRBV9 and TRBJ1-2, with a possible D match to TRBD1 (5 bases). V was clipped by 4 bases and J by 0 bases, with 7 bases between them. The CDR3 consists of 13 residues. Germline CDR1 reads SGDLS; CDR2 reads YYNGEE. For the CDR3, the DNA is TGTGCCAGCAGCTTGACAGCTAACTATGGCTACACCTTC. Translation gives CASSLTANYGYTF. The full variable domain, in which reference TRBV9 and TRBJ1-2 provide the parts outside the CDR3, is DSGVTQTPKHLITATGQRVTLRCSPRSGDLSVYWYQQSLDQGLQFLIQYYNGEERAKGNILERFSAQQFPDLHSELNLSSLELGDSALYFCASSLTANYGYTFGSGTRLTVV.

This sequence joins TRBV6-4 and TRBJ2-1, with D hard to call. CDR1 MRHNA and CDR2 SNTAGT come from the germline V gene. V shed 8 bases and J shed 0 bases, with 11 bases lying between them. The CDR3 is 14 residues long. The chain's CDR3 is CASSDGSSYNEQFF. The CDR3 DNA follows: TGTGCCAGCTCGGACGGCAGCTCCTACAATGAGCAGTTCTTC.

The rearrangement links TRBV9 to TRBJ1-5; unclear D gene. The germline CDR1 and CDR2 sequences are SGDLS and YYNGEE. CDR3 length equals 13 residues. The V end lost 3 bases, the J end lost 6 bases, and 10 bases lay between the germline ends. CDR3 region: CASSAGVGQPQHF. The CDR3 DNA is TGTGCCAGCAGCGCCGGAGTGGGTCAGCCCCAGCATTTT. Based on the CDR3 plus reference TRBV9 and TRBJ1-5, the full variable domain is DSGVTQTPKHLITATGQRVTLRCSPRSGDLSVYWYQQSLDQGLQFLIQYYNGEERAKGNILERFSAQQFPDLHSELNLSSLELGDSALYFCASSAGVGQPQHFGDGTRLSIL.

This clone came up a few times. The rearrangement links TRBV19 to TRBJ1-5; D is perhaps TRBD1 (5 bases). Trimming shortened V by 2 bases and J by 7 bases, and 15 bases separated the two germline ends. There are 15 residues in the CDR3. Germline V gene sequence: CDR1 LNHDA, CDR2 SQIVND (reference sequence). CDR3: CASSITGFQGQPQHF. As DNA, the CDR3 is TGTGCCAGTAGTATAACTGGCTTTCAGGGCCAGCCCCAGCATTTT. Full variable domain (outside the CDR3, taken from reference TRBV19 and TRBJ1-5): DGGITQSPKYLFRKEGQNVTLSCEQNLNHDAMYWYRQDPGQGLRLIYYSQIVNDFQKGDIAEGYSVSREKKESFPLTVTSAQKNPTAFYLCASSITGFQGQPQHFGDGTRLSIL.

This clone was picked up one time. The genes are TRBV4-2 and TRBJ1-2; 7 bases match TRBD1. The CDR3 length is 15 residues. The J segment lost 6 bases and the V segment lost 0 bases, leaving 7 bases of the junction unmatched. Germline CDR1 reads LGHNA; CDR2 reads YNFKEQ. The CDR3 bases are TGTGCCAGCAGCCAAGAAGGGAGAGGGGGCAATGGCTACACCTTC. The encoded protein is CASSQEGRGGNGYTF.

This clone showed up just a few times. The V gene is TRBV7-6, the J gene TRBJ1-3, with 10 bases lining up with TRBD1. J gave up 2 bases and V 10 bases, and 2 bases lay outside the gene matches. The CDR3 has 13 amino acids. Germline V gene sequence: CDR1 SGHVS, CDR2 FNYEAQ. This CDR3 reads CATGQGAGNTIYF. For the CDR3, the DNA is TGTGCCACCGGACAGGGGGCTGGAAACACCATATATTTT.

This clone was detected only a few times. This rearrangement joins TRBV7-6 to TRBJ1-2; D gene uncertain. The CDR3 loop spans 13 amino acids. V was trimmed by 5 bases and J by 8 bases, leaving 15 bases between them. Germline-derived CDR1 and CDR2 are SGHVS and FNYEAQ. The CDR3 DNA follows: TGTGCCAGCAGCCTACTCAGTGGGGAGGGCTACACCTTC. Its protein is CASSLLSGEGYTF.

A single count supports this clone. The V call is TRBV12-5, the J call TRBJ2-7, with D tentatively TRBD1 (5 bases). This CDR3 contains 16 residues. Germline lookup yields CDR1 LGHNT and CDR2 FRNRAP. V was clipped by 6 bases and J by 2 bases, with 20 bases between them. CDR3 sequence reads: CASGSDAGQYPYEQYF. The CDR3 DNA reads as TGTGCTAGTGGGTCCGACGCAGGGCAATATCCCTACGAGCAGTACTTC.